This TCR beta chain was captured by sequencing in a study of T cell responses to AZD1222 COVID-19 vaccine. This clone was picked up a small number of times. What it binds is unknown. General study points: Distributed over spike, vaccine-associated CD4 TCRs predominated at 160-218 and 743-854. Researchers took repertoire samples only after the peak T cell response had come. Donors were mostly white British, more females; clonal diversity possibly underestimated.

Here immunoSEQ multiplex PCR was the method, and the copy in TCRdb shows in-frame clones only, minus some. The sample has about 180,000 clones, around 90% seen once. CDR1 SGHVS and CDR2 FQNEAQ come from the germline V gene. The CDR3 has 14 residues. V was clipped by 4 bases and J by 5 bases, with 14 bases between them. This receptor was taken from an adult who received the AZD1222 COVID-19 vaccine. The chain employs TRBV7-8 and TRBJ1-1; tentatively, D is TRBD1 (6 bases). The source was peripheral blood, collected 28 days after the second AZD1222 dose. The CDR3 spells CASSSRWGATEAFF. CDR3 in DNA: TGTGCCAGCAGCTCAAGGTGGGGGGCGACTGAAGCTTTCTTT.